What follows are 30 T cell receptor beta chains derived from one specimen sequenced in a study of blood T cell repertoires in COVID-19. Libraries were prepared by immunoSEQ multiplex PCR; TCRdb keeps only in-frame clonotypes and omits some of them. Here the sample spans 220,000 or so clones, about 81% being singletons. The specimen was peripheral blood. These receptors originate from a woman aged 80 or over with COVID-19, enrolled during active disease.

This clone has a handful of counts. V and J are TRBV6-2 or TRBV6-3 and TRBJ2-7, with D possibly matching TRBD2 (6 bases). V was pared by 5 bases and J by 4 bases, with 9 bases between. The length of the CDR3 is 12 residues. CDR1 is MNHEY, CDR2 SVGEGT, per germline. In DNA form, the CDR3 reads TGTGCCAGCAGTAACGGGAGATACGAGCAGTACTTC. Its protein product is CASSNGRYEQYF.

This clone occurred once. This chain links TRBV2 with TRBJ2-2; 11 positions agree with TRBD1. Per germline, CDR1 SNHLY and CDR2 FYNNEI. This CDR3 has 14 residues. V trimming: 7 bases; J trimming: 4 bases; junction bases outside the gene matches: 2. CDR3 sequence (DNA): TGTGCCAGCATGGGACAGGGGGGCACCGGGGAGCTGTTTTTT. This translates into CASMGQGGTGELFF.

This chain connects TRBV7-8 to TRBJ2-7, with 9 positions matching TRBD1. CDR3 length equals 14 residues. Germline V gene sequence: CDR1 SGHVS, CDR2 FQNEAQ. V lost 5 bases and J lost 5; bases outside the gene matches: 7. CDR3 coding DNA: TGTGCCAGCAGCCCCCATGGGACAGGGAACGAGCAGTACTTC. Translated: CASSPHGTGNEQYF.

The CDR3 sequence: CASSQMEGQPQHF. Here the CDR3 DNA reads TGTGCCAGCAGCCAAATGGAGGGTCAGCCCCAGCATTTT. The V gene is TRBV14, the J gene TRBJ1-5, with no clear D. With 2 bases removed from V and 6 bases from J, the gap between germline ends came to 8 bases. CDR1 SGHDN and CDR2 FVKESK come from the germline V gene. There are 13 residues in the CDR3.

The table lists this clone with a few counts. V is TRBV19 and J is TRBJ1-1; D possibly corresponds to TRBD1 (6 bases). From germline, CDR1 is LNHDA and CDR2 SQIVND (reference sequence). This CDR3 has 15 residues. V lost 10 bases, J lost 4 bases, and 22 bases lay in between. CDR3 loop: CATIWGRGGGTEAFF. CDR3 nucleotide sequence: TGTGCCACCATCTGGGGGCGAGGGGGTGGCACTGAAGCTTTCTTT.

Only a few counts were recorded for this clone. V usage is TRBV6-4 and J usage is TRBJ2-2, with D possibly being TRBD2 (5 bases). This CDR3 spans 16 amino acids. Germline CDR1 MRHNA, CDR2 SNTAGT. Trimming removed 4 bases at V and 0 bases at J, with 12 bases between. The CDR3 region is CASSVGYGTNTGELFF. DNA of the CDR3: TGTGCCAGCAGTGTTGGGTACGGGACGAACACCGGGGAGCTGTTTTTT.

CDR3 in amino acids: CASSLGWGTGVSGANVLTF. The CDR3 DNA reads as TGTGCCAGCAGCTTAGGGTGGGGGACAGGGGTCTCTGGGGCCAACGTCCTGACTTTC. The J gene is TRBJ2-6, the V gene TRBV7-2; 10 bases fit TRBD1. The ends lost 1 base at V and 0 bases at J; junction bases unmatched: 6. Germline-derived CDR1 and CDR2 are SGHTA and FQGNSA. CDR3 length: 19 residues.

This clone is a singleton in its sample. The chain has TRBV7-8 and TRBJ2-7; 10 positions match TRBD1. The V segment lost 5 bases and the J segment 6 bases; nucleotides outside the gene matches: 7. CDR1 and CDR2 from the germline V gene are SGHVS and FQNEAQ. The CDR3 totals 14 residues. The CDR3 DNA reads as TGTGCCAGCAGCCGTCAGAGGGACAGGGGCGAGCAGTACTTC. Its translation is CASSRQRDRGEQYF.

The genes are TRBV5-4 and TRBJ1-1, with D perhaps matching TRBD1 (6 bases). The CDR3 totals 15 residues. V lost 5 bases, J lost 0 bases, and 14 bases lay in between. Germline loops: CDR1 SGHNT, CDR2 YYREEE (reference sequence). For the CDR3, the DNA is TGTGCCAGCAGGGACAGAACCACTTTGAACACTGAAGCTTTCTTT. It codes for CASRDRTTLNTEAFF.

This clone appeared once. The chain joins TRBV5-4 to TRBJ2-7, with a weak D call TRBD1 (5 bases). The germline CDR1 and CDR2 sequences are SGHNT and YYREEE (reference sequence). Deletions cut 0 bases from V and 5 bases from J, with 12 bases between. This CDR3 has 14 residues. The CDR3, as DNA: TGTGCCAGCAGCTTGGAGGGGTACTATAACGAGCAGTACTTC. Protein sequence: CASSLEGYYNEQYF.

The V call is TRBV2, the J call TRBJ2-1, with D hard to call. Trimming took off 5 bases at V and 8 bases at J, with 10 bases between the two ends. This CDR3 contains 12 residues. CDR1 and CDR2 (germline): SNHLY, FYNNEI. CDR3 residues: CASSSTGYEQFF. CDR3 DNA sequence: TGTGCCAGCAGTTCAACTGGTTATGAGCAGTTCTTC.

CDR3: CASSLAGRTKYGYTF. The CDR3 bases are TGCGCCAGCAGCTTGGCCGGCCGGACAAAGTATGGCTACACCTTC. The chain carries TRBV5-1 and TRBJ1-2; possible D gene TRBD1, 5 bases. The V and J ends lost 0 bases and 5 bases respectively, with 14 bases between them. This CDR3 is built from 15 residues. CDR1 and CDR2 from the germline V gene are SGHRS and YFSETQ.

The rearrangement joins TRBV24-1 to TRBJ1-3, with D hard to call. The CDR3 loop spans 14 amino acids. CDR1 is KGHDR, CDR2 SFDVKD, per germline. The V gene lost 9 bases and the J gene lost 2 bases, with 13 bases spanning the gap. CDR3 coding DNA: TGTGCCACCTGCCGAGGCCCAGCTGGAAACACCATATATTTT. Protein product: CATCRGPAGNTIYF.

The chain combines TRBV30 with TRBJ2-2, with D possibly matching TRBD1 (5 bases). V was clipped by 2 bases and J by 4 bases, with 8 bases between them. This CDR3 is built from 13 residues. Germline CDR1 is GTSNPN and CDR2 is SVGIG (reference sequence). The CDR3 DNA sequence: TGTGCCTGGAGTCGACAGTCCACCGGGGAGCTGTTTTTT. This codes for CAWSRQSTGELFF.

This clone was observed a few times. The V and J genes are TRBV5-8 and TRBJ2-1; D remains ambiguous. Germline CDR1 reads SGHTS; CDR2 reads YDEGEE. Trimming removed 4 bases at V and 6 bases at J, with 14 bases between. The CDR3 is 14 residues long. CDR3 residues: CASSHAFGRNEQFF. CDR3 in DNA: TGTGCCAGCAGCCACGCCTTCGGTCGCAATGAGCAGTTCTTC.

The CDR3 nucleotides are TGTGCCAGCAGGCCGACCGGGACAGACACTGAAGCTTTCTTT. Its protein product is CASRPTGTDTEAFF. The chain couples TRBV7-9 to TRBJ1-1; 7 nucleotides match TRBD1. The V gene's germline CDR1 is SEHNR and CDR2 FQNEAQ (reference sequence). With 6 bases clipped from V and 3 bases from J, the junction kept 7 bases outside the gene matches. The CDR3 contains 14 residues.

The CDR3 region has the DNA TGTGCCAGCAGCCACTCGACGGGGAGTAAAAACAATGAGCAGTTCTTC. Its translation is CASSHSTGSKNNEQFF. The genes are TRBV4-2 and TRBJ2-1; the D gene is possibly TRBD2 (5 bases). CDR3 length equals 16 residues. V was clipped by 3 bases and J by 5 bases, with 17 bases between them. In germline, CDR1 is LGHNA, CDR2 YNFKEQ.

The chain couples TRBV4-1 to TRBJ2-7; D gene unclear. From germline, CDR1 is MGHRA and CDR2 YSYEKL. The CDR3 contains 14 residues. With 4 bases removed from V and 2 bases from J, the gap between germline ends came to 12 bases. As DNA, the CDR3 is TGCGCCAGCAGCCCTCAGGATGGGCCCTACGAGCAGTACTTC. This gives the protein CASSPQDGPYEQYF.

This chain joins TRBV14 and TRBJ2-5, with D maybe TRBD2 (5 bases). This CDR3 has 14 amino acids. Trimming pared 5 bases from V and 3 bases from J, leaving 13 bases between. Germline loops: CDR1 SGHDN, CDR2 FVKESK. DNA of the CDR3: TGTGCCAGCAGCTTTCGGGGTCTTGAAGAGACCCAGTACTTC. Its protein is CASSFRGLEETQYF.

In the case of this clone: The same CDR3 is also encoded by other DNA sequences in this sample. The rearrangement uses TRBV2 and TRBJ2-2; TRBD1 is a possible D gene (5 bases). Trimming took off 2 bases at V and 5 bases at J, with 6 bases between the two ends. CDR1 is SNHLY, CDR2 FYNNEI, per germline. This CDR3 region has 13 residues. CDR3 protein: CASSEQGTGELFF. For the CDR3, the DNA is TGTGCCAGCAGTGAACAGGGTACCGGGGAGCTGTTTTTT.

CDR3 protein: CASSLVAVPYNEQFF. The CDR3 DNA reads as TGTGCCAGCAGCTTGGTGGCAGTCCCCTACAATGAGCAGTTCTTC. The rearrangement joins TRBV5-4 to TRBJ2-1; no reliable D call. V was pared by 0 bases and J by 2 bases, with 9 bases between. Germline CDR1 is SGHNT and CDR2 is YYREEE (reference sequence). CDR3 length equals 15 residues.

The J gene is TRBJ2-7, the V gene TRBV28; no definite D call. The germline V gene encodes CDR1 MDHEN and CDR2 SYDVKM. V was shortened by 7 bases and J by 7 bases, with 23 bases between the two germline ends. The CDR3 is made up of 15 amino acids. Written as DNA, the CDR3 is TGTGCCAGCACCTCGCCATCTCGGGTAACGCGGGAGCAGTACTTC. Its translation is CASTSPSRVTREQYF.

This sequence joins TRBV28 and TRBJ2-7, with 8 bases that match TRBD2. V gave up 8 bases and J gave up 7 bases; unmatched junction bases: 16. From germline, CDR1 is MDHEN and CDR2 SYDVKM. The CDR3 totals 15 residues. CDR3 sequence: CASHTPGRGAREQYF. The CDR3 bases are TGTGCCAGCCACACCCCAGGGCGGGGGGCTAGAGAGCAGTACTTC.

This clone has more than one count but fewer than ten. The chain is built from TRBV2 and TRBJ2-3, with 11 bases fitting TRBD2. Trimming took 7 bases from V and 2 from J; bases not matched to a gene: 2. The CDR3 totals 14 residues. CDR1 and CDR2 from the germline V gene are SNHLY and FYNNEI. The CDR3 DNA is TGTGCCAGCAAGACTAGCGGGGTCACAGATACGCAGTATTTT. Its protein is CASKTSGVTDTQYF. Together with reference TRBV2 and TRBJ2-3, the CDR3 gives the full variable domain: EPEVTQTPSHQVTQMGQEVILRCVPISNHLYFYWYRQILGQKVEFLVSFYNNEISEKSEIFDDQFSVERPDGSNFTLKIRSTKLEDSAMYFCASKTSGVTDTQYFGPGTRLTVL.

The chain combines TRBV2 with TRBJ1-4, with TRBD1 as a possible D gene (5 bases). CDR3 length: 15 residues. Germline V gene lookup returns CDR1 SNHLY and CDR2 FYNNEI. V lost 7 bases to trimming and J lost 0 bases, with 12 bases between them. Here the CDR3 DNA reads TGTGCCAGCAAAGGGGTTAGGGCAACTAATGAAAAACTGTTTTTT. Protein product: CASKGVRATNEKLFF.

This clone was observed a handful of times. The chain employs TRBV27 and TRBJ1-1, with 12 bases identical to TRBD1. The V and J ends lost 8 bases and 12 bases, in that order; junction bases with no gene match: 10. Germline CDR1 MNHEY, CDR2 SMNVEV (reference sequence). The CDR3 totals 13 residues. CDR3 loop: CASGPWDRGQTFF. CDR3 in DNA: TGTGCCAGCGGACCCTGGGACAGGGGGCAAACTTTCTTT.

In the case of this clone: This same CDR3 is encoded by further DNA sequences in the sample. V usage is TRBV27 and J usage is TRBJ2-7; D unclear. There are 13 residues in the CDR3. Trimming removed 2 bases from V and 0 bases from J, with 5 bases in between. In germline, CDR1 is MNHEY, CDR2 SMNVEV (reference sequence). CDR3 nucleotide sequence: TGTGCCAGCAGTTTAACACCCTCCTACGAGCAGTACTTC. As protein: CASSLTPSYEQYF.

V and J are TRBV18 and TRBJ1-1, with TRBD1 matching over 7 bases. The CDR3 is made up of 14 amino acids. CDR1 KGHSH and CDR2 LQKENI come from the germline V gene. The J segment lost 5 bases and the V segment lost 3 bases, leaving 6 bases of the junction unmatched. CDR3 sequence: CASSPSTGVTEAFF. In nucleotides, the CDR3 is TGTGCCAGCTCACCGAGTACAGGGGTGACTGAAGCTTTCTTT. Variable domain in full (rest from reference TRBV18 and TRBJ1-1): NAGVMQNPRHLVRRRGQEARLRCSPMKGHSHVYWYRQLPEEGLKFMVYLQKENIIDESGMPKERFSAEFPKEGPSILRIQQVVRGDSAAYFCASSPSTGVTEAFFGQGTRLTVV.

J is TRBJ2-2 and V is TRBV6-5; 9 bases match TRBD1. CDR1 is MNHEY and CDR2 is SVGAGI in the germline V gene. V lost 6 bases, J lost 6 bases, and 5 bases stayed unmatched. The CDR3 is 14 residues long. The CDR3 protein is CASSQQGASGELFF. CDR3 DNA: TGTGCCAGCAGCCAACAGGGGGCATCCGGGGAGCTGTTTTTT.

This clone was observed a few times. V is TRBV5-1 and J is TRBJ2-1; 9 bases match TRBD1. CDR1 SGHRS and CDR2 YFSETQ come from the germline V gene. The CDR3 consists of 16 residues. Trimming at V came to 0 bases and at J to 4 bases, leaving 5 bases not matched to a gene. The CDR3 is CASSLVPGTGYNEQFF. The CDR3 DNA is TGCGCCAGCAGCTTGGTCCCCGGGACAGGGTACAATGAGCAGTTCTTC.